This T cell receptor beta chain was captured by sequencing in a study of T-cell memory formation after mild COVID-19. In this sample, this clonotype turned up many times. Via MiXCR, TCRdb re-called the 5' RACE reads, giving one row per CDR3 protein. Here the sample spans under 150,000 distinct CDR3 sequences, over 20% being singletons. CDR1 is SEHNR, CDR2 FQNEAQ, per germline (reference sequence). The CDR3 extends over 14 amino acids. V shed 8 bases and J shed 0 bases, with 8 bases lying between them. The sample was PBMCs or a T cell subset sorted from them (not recorded which). The TCR comes from a man younger than 30 who had mild COVID-19 (a few samples of this study predate the infection). Cell type and time point are not known. The chain couples TRBV7-9 to TRBJ2-6; a possible D gene is TRBD1 (5 bases). The CDR3 reads CASADSSGANVLTF. CDR3 coding DNA: TGTGCCAGCGCAGACAGCTCTGGGGCCAACGTCCTGACTTTC.